These 7 T cell receptor beta chains were sequenced from one sample in a study of T cell responses to AZD1222 COVID-19 vaccine. Assay: immunoSEQ multiplex PCR; the TCRdb copy retains only in-frame clones and omits some. The sample records 90,000 to 120,000 clones, around 90% being singletons. The specimen comprised peripheral blood, sampled 28 days after the second AZD1222 dose. These receptors were obtained from an adult who received the AZD1222 COVID-19 vaccine.

The CDR3 here is CASSYSGTTGNEQFF. The CDR3 DNA reads as TGTGCCAGCAGTTACTCCGGGACCACGGGAAATGAGCAGTTCTTC. This chain links TRBV6-6 with TRBJ2-1; D possibly uses TRBD1 or TRBD2 (5 bases each). CDR1 MNHNY and CDR2 SVGAGI come from the germline V gene (reference sequence). CDR3 length: 15 amino acids. Deletions cut 0 bases from V and 7 bases from J, with 13 bases between.

The chain combines TRBV3-1 (or the pseudogene TRBV3-2) with TRBJ2-5, with D perhaps matching TRBD2 (5 bases). Trimming stripped 4 bases from V and 4 bases from J, with 13 bases between. Per germline, CDR1 LGHDT and CDR2 YNNKEL (reference sequence). This CDR3 has 14 amino acids. CDR3 nucleotides: TGTGCCAGCAGCCCCCGGGGAAGGCGAGAGACCCAGTACTTC. Protein: CASSPRGRRETQYF.

This clone appeared once. The rearrangement uses TRBV27 and TRBJ1-6; 7 bases align to TRBD1. From germline, CDR1 is MNHEY and CDR2 SMNVEV (reference sequence). J lost 10 bases, V lost 6 bases, and 9 bases had no gene match. The length of the CDR3 is 14 residues. The CDR3 protein is CASRRDRVESPLHF. The CDR3 nucleotides read TGTGCCAGCAGACGAGACAGGGTAGAGTCACCCCTCCACTTT.

J is TRBJ2-2 and V is TRBV24-1, with no clear D. The CDR3 is 13 amino acids. With 5 bases removed from V and 1 base from J, the gap between germline ends came to 4 bases. Germline-derived CDR1 and CDR2 are KGHDR and SFDVKD. CDR3 amino acids: CATSALNTGELFF. The CDR3 DNA follows: TGTGCCACCAGTGCACTGAACACCGGGGAGCTGTTTTTT.

This clone was seen only a few times. The J gene is TRBJ2-3, the V gene TRBV6-4, with 9 bases lining up with TRBD2. The CDR3 has 16 residues. V was pared by 3 bases and J by 6 bases, with 10 bases of the junction left unmatched. CDR1 and CDR2 (germline): MRHNA, SNTAGT. Here the CDR3 reads CASSDNGGGGTDTQYF. As DNA, the CDR3 is TGTGCCAGCAGTGATAACGGCGGGGGGGGAACCGATACGCAGTATTTT.

The rearrangement links TRBV5-1 to TRBJ1-6, with D possibly being TRBD1 (5 bases). With 2 bases removed from V and 5 bases from J, the gap between germline ends came to 20 bases. From germline, CDR1 is SGHRS and CDR2 YFSETQ. There are 18 residues in the CDR3. CDR3 nucleotides: TGCGCCAGCAGCTTCCGAGCGGGGCAGGACCTAAATAATTCACCCCTCCACTTT. Translation: CASSFRAGQDLNNSPLHF.

The rearrangement links TRBV24-1 to TRBJ2-7; D unclear. Trimming cost V 9 bases and J 3 bases, with 23 bases left between them. This CDR3 is 16 amino acids long. Germline V gives CDR1 KGHDR, CDR2 SFDVKD. CDR3 bases: TGTGCCACCCCCCCCTGCTTGAGTAGTAGCTTCTACGAGCAGTACTTC. This gives the protein CATPPCLSSSFYEQYF.